Given below is one T cell receptor (beta chain) in context. This sample was taken from a study of blood T cell repertoires in COVID-19. Study summary: T cells, B-cell-depleted T cells, or PBMCs supplied cDNA or gDNA.

Per the authors' pipeline: Amplifying reference gene primers gave estimates of nucleated cell counts. Sequencing used immunoSEQ multiplex PCR; TCRdb keeps in-frame clones, though not all of them. V and J calls and clone size are as listed in that table; D and trimming were resolved from the DNA. This sample has roughly 260,000 clones, with around 89% found just once. V shed 4 bases and J shed 1 base, with 13 bases lying between them. The CDR3 runs 15 residues. Per germline, CDR1 SNHLY and CDR2 FYNNEI. The chain combines TRBV2 with TRBJ1-2; no reliable D call. This clonotype was sampled from a woman aged 40 to 50 with acute or convalescent COVID-19. Sequences were obtained from peripheral blood. CDR3 coding DNA: TGTGCCAGCAGTGGTTATAGGGAGGGTAACTATGGCTACACCTTC. This codes for CASSGYREGNYGYTF.